This section outlines one T cell receptor (beta chain) sequence together with its context. Its antigen is not identified. From germline, CDR1 is KGHSH and CDR2 LQKENI. The CDR3 totals 13 residues. V was clipped by 3 bases and J by 5 bases; unmatched bases: 0. This entry is derived from a study of cytomegalovirus exposure and HLA in healthy donors. Study-wide results and limits: Being indistinguishable, some V segments were excluded, TRBV6-2 and TRBV6-3 among them.

The PCR had 60 Vbeta and 13 Jbeta primers. Assay: immunoSEQ multiplex PCR; the TCRdb copy retains only in-frame clones and omits some. Of some 90,000 clones listed, less than 80% are singletons. The specimen was PBMCs. This rearrangement joins TRBV18 to TRBJ1-2; 10 nucleotides agree with TRBD1. The clonotype comes from a woman aged 40 to 49 in good health and CMV-seronegative. CDR3 in amino acids: CASSPGQGYGYTF. CDR3 DNA sequence: TGTGCCAGCTCACCGGGACAGGGGTATGGCTACACCTTC.